The clone carrying this T cell receptor (beta chain) was detected once. Study processing details: Counts of nucleated cells, estimated from reference gene primer amplification, were obtained. The assay was immunoSEQ multiplex PCR, and TCRdb's table has in-frame clones only and misses some. V, J and clone size were drawn from that table, and D and trimming were deduced from the DNA. The table records 180,000 or so clones, roughly 83% of them present only once. Symptom resolution, clearance, or two negative PCRs marked donors in Cohort 3 as recovered. The record originates from a study of blood T cell repertoires in COVID-19. Study-wide context: COVID-19 samples from acute and convalescent phases originated in the United States, Italy and Spain. In each case, the material was cDNA or gDNA derived from T cells, B-cell-depleted T cells, or PBMCs.

The germline gives CDR1 SEHNR, CDR2 FQNEAQ (reference sequence). The CDR3 consists of 12 residues. Trimming removed 5 bases at V and 4 bases at J, with 8 bases between. Sequences were obtained from PBMCs or T cells enriched from blood (not recorded which). The V call is TRBV7-9, the J call TRBJ1-1; D ambiguous. This TCR was sampled from a woman aged 45-65 years who had recovered from COVID-19. The CDR3 spells CASSPRGTEAFF. Here the CDR3 DNA reads TGTGCCAGCAGCCCCCGCGGCACTGAAGCTTTCTTT.